Listed here are 3 T cell receptor beta chains from one sample, sequenced in a study of CD8+ T cells in alopecia areata. Documented treatment: oral pan-JAK inhibitor, 5-10 mg twice daily. It was cDNA, reverse transcribed from extracted RNA, that served as the sequencing template. Sequencing used immunoSEQ multiplex PCR; TCRdb keeps in-frame clones, though not all of them. The repertoire consists of 190,000 or so clones, with about three fifths occurring once and the leading ten covering less than 3.5%. The sequencing used CD4+ T cells sorted from blood, collected at week 4, from a patient treated with tofacitinib. All receptors come from a human donor with alopecia areata.

The J gene is TRBJ2-5, the V gene TRBV4-2; D is uncertain. V gave up 0 bases and J gave up 5 bases, with 10 bases separating them. Germline V gives CDR1 LGHNA, CDR2 YNFKEQ. The CDR3 has 14 residues. CDR3 sequence reads: CASSQDRGRETQYF. DNA for the CDR3: TGTGCCAGCAGCCAAGATCGCGGCAGGGAGACCCAGTACTTC.

This chain uses TRBV30 with TRBJ2-7; the D gene is possibly TRBD1 (6 bases). The CDR3 has 11 amino acids. Per germline, CDR1 GTSNPN and CDR2 SVGIG (reference sequence). The V and J ends lost 3 bases and 3 bases respectively, with 6 bases between them. The CDR3 DNA reads TGTGCCTGGAGACAGGGCTACGAGCAGTACTTC. Protein product: CAWRQGYEQYF.

This clone appeared a few times. The V call is TRBV11-2, the J call TRBJ2-1, with 9 bases identical to TRBD2. In germline, CDR1 is SGHAT, CDR2 FQNNGV. V lost 5 bases, J lost 11 bases, and 4 bases stayed unmatched. This CDR3 is 12 amino acids long. CDR3 sequence (DNA): TGTGCCAGCAGCGCGGGGGGGGTGCAGCAGTTCTTC. As protein: CASSAGGVQQFF.